This T cell receptor (beta chain) was obtained from a study of cytomegalovirus exposure and HLA in healthy donors. Looking at the study overall: Unique TCR beta sequences numbering approximately 120 million came from approximately 180 million T cells in an earlier analysis. Early released data comprised some 91 million unique TCRs from HLA-typed donors.

Overall study findings and caveats: In a later analysis, TCR association rates varied by HLA locus: DRB1 most, HLA-C fewest.

Details on this clone: Its antigen is as yet unknown.

The donors comprised healthy bone marrow donors. The CDR3 has 17 amino acids. Germline CDR1 reads MGHRA; CDR2 reads YSYEKL. V shed 2 bases and J 1 base; nucleotides not matched to a gene: 2. The PCR was carried out with 60 Vbeta primers and 13 Jbeta primers. Libraries were prepared by immunoSEQ multiplex PCR; TCRdb keeps only in-frame clonotypes and omits some of them. The sample has around 120,000 clones; around 74% are singletons. The TCR sequence derives from a man aged 55 to 70 in good health and CMV-seropositive. The sample comprised PBMCs. The chain has TRBV4-1 and TRBJ2-3; 14 bases fit TRBD2. DNA of the CDR3: TGCGCCAGCAGCCAAATGGGACTAGCGGGGGGCACAGATACGCAGTATTTT. Its translation: CASSQMGLAGGTDTQYF.